Listed below are T cell receptor beta chains from one sample, sequenced in a study of cytomegalovirus exposure and HLA in healthy donors. The protocol was immunoSEQ multiplex PCR, while the TCRdb copy is restricted to in-frame clones and leaves out a portion. The sample shows some 90,000 clones, 55% to 70% of them seen only once. Sequenced material: PBMCs. The source of these receptors is a boy aged 5-17 years in good health and CMV-seropositive. CDR3s include the opening cysteine and the closing phenylalanine or tryptophan. Each record gives: D gene, J gene, V gene, CDR3 protein. D genes are given only for firm matches.

D gene: -
J gene: TRBJ1-1
V gene: TRBV7-9
CDR3 protein: CASSPRQFTEAFF

D gene: -
J gene: TRBJ1-1
V gene: TRBV6-6
CDR3 protein: CASSRDRQQLNTEAFF

D gene: TRBD1
J gene: TRBJ1-6
V gene: TRBV5-1
CDR3 protein: CASSLGGTGAPGASPLHF

D gene: -
J gene: TRBJ2-6
V gene: TRBV7-2
CDR3 protein: CASSSTVSSGANVLTF

D gene: TRBD1
J gene: TRBJ2-7
V gene: TRBV18
CDR3 protein: CASSPPTGFGEQYF

D gene: -
J gene: TRBJ1-5
V gene: TRBV27
CDR3 protein: CASSPNVVSRGGDQPQNF

D gene: -
J gene: TRBJ1-2
V gene: TRBV4-3
CDR3 protein: CASSSDSYYGYTF

D gene: -
J gene: TRBJ1-1
V gene: TRBV30
CDR3 protein: CAWSVSREAFF

D gene: -
J gene: TRBJ1-4
V gene: TRBV19
CDR3 protein: CASSVRISEKLFF

D gene: -
J gene: TRBJ2-5
V gene: TRBV29-1
CDR3 protein: CSVGEAETQYF

D gene: -
J gene: TRBJ1-1
V gene: TRBV6-5
CDR3 protein: CASLRGRGVNTEAFF

D gene: TRBD2
J gene: TRBJ2-1
V gene: TRBV30
CDR3 protein: CAWSRWTSGSYNEQFF

D gene: TRBD2
J gene: TRBJ2-1
V gene: TRBV5-1
CDR3 protein: CASSFGLAGYNEQFF

D gene: -
J gene: TRBJ1-2
V gene: TRBV6-1
CDR3 protein: CAARGQKSYGYTF

D gene: TRBD2
J gene: TRBJ2-1
V gene: TRBV7-9
CDR3 protein: CASSLGSSGGPSSYNEQFF

D gene: TRBD1
J gene: TRBJ2-2
V gene: TRBV19
CDR3 protein: CASSITGVNTGELFF

D gene: -
J gene: TRBJ2-7
V gene: TRBV9
CDR3 protein: CASSTTGGPTHQYF

D gene: TRBD1
J gene: TRBJ1-1
V gene: TRBV7-2
CDR3 protein: CASSPTPGGTEAFF

D gene: -
J gene: TRBJ2-7
V gene: TRBV19
CDR3 protein: CASSWQGSYEQYF

D gene: TRBD1
J gene: TRBJ2-1
V gene: TRBV2
CDR3 protein: CASSEDRGRKFF

D gene: TRBD1
J gene: TRBJ2-3
V gene: TRBV6-1
CDR3 protein: CASRTGEITDTQYF

D gene: TRBD1
J gene: TRBJ1-6
V gene: TRBV2
CDR3 protein: CASDTGTDDNSPLHF

D gene: -
J gene: TRBJ1-1
V gene: TRBV6-5
CDR3 protein: CASSYSSGRMNTEAFF

D gene: -
J gene: TRBJ2-3
V gene: TRBV5-4
CDR3 protein: CASRIIQKDTQYF

D gene: TRBD1
J gene: TRBJ2-7
V gene: TRBV7-2
CDR3 protein: CASSRTGGVYEQYF

D gene: -
J gene: TRBJ2-5
V gene: TRBV5-1
CDR3 protein: CASSWGDSSETQYF

D gene: TRBD1
J gene: TRBJ1-2
V gene: TRBV6-6
CDR3 protein: CASSPWTGDNYGYTF

D gene: TRBD1
J gene: TRBJ2-7
V gene: TRBV7-9
CDR3 protein: CASSRYRTGVYEQYF

D gene: -
J gene: TRBJ1-5
V gene: TRBV25-1
CDR3 protein: CASSESAQGDQPQHF

D gene: TRBD2
J gene: TRBJ2-3
V gene: TRBV15
CDR3 protein: CATSGPSGGSNTQYF

D gene: -
J gene: TRBJ1-5
V gene: TRBV11-2
CDR3 protein: CASSLSDINQPQHF

D gene: -
J gene: TRBJ1-1
V gene: TRBV19
CDR3 protein: CASTPTGGASAEAFF

D gene: -
J gene: TRBJ2-7
V gene: TRBV7-9
CDR3 protein: CASSLLRGRSSYEQYF

D gene: -
J gene: TRBJ1-2
V gene: TRBV27
CDR3 protein: CASSFRGTYGYPF

D gene: -
J gene: TRBJ2-7
V gene: TRBV5-6
CDR3 protein: CASSLYYEQYF

D gene: TRBD2
J gene: TRBJ2-7
V gene: TRBV6-5
CDR3 protein: CASSYSRTSGVGEQYF

D gene: -
J gene: TRBJ1-1
V gene: TRBV18
CDR3 protein: CASSPQRGGTEAFF

D gene: -
J gene: TRBJ1-3
V gene: TRBV18
CDR3 protein: CASSRRTVSSGNTIYF

D gene: TRBD1
J gene: TRBJ1-4
V gene: TRBV5-1
CDR3 protein: CASGQGLATNEKLFF

D gene: -
J gene: TRBJ1-2
V gene: TRBV4-1
CDR3 protein: CASSQEVWTQNYGYTF

D gene: TRBD1
J gene: TRBJ1-2
V gene: TRBV5-1
CDR3 protein: CASSPTRTGGGGYPF

D gene: -
J gene: TRBJ1-1
V gene: TRBV5-1
CDR3 protein: CASSLGSGVRTEAFF

D gene: -
J gene: TRBJ2-3
V gene: TRBV7-9
CDR3 protein: CASSRNGGTRQGLTDTQYF

D gene: -
J gene: TRBJ1-1
V gene: TRBV5-1
CDR3 protein: CASSSPPRVTEAFF

D gene: -
J gene: TRBJ2-1
V gene: TRBV7-3
CDR3 protein: CASSLTTYNEQFF

D gene: -
J gene: TRBJ1-4
V gene: TRBV6-1
CDR3 protein: CASSDVSGVMYEKLFF

D gene: -
J gene: TRBJ2-1
V gene: TRBV7-2
CDR3 protein: CASSLAYLGGTYNEQFF

D gene: -
J gene: TRBJ2-4
V gene: TRBV30
CDR3 protein: CAWSVKGVSKDIQYF

D gene: TRBD1
J gene: TRBJ1-2
V gene: TRBV9
CDR3 protein: CASSQSGGPFYGYTF

D gene: TRBD1
J gene: TRBJ1-2
V gene: TRBV7-9
CDR3 protein: CASSLGAAGGYGYTF

D gene: TRBD1
J gene: TRBJ2-3
V gene: TRBV27
CDR3 protein: CASSPKKQGIDSTDTQYF